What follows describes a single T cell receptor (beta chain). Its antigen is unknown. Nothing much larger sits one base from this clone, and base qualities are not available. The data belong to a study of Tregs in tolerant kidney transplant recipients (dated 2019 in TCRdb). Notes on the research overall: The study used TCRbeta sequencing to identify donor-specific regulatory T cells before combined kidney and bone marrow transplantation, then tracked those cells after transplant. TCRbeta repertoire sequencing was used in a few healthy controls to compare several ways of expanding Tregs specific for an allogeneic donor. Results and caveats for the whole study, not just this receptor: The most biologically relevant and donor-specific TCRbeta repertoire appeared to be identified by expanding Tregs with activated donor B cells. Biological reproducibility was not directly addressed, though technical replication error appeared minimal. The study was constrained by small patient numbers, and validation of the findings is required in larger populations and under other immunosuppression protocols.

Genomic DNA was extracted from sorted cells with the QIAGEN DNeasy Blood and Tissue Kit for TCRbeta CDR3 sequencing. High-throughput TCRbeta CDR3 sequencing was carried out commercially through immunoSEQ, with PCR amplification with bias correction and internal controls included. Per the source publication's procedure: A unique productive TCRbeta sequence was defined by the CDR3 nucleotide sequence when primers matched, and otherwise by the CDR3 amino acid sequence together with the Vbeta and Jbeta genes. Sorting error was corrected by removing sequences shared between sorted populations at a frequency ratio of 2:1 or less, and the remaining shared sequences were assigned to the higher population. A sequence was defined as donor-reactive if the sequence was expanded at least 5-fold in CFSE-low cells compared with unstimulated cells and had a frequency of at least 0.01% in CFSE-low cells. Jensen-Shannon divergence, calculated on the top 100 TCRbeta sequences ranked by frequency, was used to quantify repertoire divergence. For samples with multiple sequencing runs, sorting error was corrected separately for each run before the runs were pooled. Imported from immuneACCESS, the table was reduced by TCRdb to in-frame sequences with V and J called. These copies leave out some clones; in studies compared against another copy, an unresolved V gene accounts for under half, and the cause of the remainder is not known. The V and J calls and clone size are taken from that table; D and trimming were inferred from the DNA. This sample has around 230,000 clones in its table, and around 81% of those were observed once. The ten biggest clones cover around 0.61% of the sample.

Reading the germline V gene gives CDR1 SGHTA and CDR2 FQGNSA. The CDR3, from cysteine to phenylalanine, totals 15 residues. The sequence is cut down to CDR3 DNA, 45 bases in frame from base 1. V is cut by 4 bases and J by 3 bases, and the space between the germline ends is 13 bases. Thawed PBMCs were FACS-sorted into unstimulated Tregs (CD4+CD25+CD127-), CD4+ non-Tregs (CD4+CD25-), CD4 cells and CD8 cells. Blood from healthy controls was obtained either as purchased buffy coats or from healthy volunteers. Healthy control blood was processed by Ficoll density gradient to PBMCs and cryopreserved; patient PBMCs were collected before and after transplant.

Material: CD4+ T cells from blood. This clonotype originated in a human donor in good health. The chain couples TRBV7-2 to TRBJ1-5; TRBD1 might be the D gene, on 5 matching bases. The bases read TGTGCCAGCAGCTCGGGACCGAGATACAATCAGCCCCAGCATTTT. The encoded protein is CASSSGPRYNQPQHF. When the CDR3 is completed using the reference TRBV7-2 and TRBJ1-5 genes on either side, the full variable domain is GAGVSQSPSNKVTEKGKDVELRCDPISGHTALYWYRQSLGQGLEFLIYFQGNSAPDKSGLPSDRFSAERTGGSVSTLTIQRTQQEDSAVYLCASSSGPRYNQPQHFGDGTRLSIL.